Below, 14 T cell receptor beta chains from the same sample are listed, as sequenced in a study of OX40 agonist ivuxolimab in advanced cancers. Clones were read by immunoSEQ multiplex PCR, and TCRdb kept only the in-frame ones, dropping some. Among fewer than 90,000 clones listed, more than 85% were seen once. The source was CD4+ or CD8+ T cells sorted from blood, collected in a trial of the OX40 agonist ivuxolimab. These receptors were collected from an adult with an advanced solid tumor such as melanoma, head and neck, liver or kidney cancer.

The V and J genes are TRBV5-4 and TRBJ1-6, with D tentatively TRBD1 (5 bases). From germline, CDR1 is SGHNT and CDR2 YYREEE (reference sequence). This CDR3 spans 14 amino acids. V lost 3 bases and J lost 6, with 10 bases in between. CDR3 in amino acids: CASSYAGGNSPLHF. The CDR3 bases are TGTGCCAGCAGCTATGCTGGGGGTAATTCACCCCTCCACTTT. Variable domain in full (rest from reference TRBV5-4 and TRBJ1-6): ETGVTQSPTHLIKTRGQQVTLRCSSQSGHNTVSWYQQALGQGPQFIFQYYREEENGRGNFPPRFSGLQFPNYSSELNVNALELDDSALYLCASSYAGGNSPLHFGNGTRLTVT.

This chain uses TRBV5-1 with TRBJ2-7, with D possibly being TRBD2 (5 bases). The length of the CDR3 is 16 residues. From germline, CDR1 is SGHRS and CDR2 YFSETQ. With 0 bases removed from V and 3 bases from J, the gap between germline ends came to 16 bases. In DNA form, the CDR3 reads TGCGCCAGCAGCTTGGCGGGTGAGGGAGTGGTCTACGAGCAGTACTTC. Translated: CASSLAGEGVVYEQYF. Full variable domain (remainder filled in from reference TRBV5-1 and TRBJ2-7): KAGVTQTPRYLIKTRGQQVTLSCSPISGHRSVSWYQQTPGQGLQFLFEYFSETQRNKGNFPGRFSGRQFSNSRSEMNVSTLELGDSALYLCASSLAGEGVVYEQYFGPGTRLTVT.

The rearrangement joins TRBV14 to TRBJ2-5; tentative D call: TRBD2 (6 bases). There are 16 residues in the CDR3. The V gene lost 4 bases and the J gene lost 2 bases, with 17 bases spanning the gap. Germline V gives CDR1 SGHDN, CDR2 FVKESK. CDR3 protein: CASSLRTTKGQETQYF. The CDR3 DNA is TGTGCCAGCAGCCTCCGGACTACCAAGGGGCAAGAGACCCAGTACTTC.

The chain is built from TRBV19 and TRBJ1-5; no definite D call. The CDR3 contains 12 residues. V was pared by 3 bases and J by 3 bases, with 3 bases between. Germline CDR1 is LNHDA and CDR2 is SQIVND (reference sequence). As DNA, the CDR3 is TGTGCCAGTAGTATGTACAATCAGCCCCAGCATTTT. Translating it yields CASSMYNQPQHF.

The chain joins TRBV5-1 to TRBJ1-2; maybe TRBD1 (5 bases). V was pared by 4 bases and J by 12 bases, with 13 bases between. CDR3 length: 11 residues. Germline values: CDR1 SGHRS, CDR2 YFSETQ. As DNA, the CDR3 is TGCGCCAGCAGCCTTAGACAGTCTAACACCTTC. It encodes CASSLRQSNTF.

This chain uses TRBV6-4 with TRBJ1-5; TRBD1 is a possible D gene (5 bases). CDR1 and CDR2 from the germline V gene are MRHNA and SNTAGT. The ends were cut back, 2 bases at V and 5 bases at J, with 19 bases in the middle. CDR3 length equals 17 residues. The CDR3 DNA sequence: TGTGCCAGCAGTGACAGGGTGAGTATTTCGGGGGATCAGCCCCAGCATTTT. Residues: CASSDRVSISGDQPQHF.

This chain links TRBV5-6 with TRBJ2-7; D possibly corresponds to TRBD2 (6 bases). Trimming stripped 0 bases from V and 3 bases from J, with 10 bases between. The V gene's germline CDR1 is SGHDT and CDR2 YYEEEE. This CDR3 has 14 residues. CDR3 residues: CASSLARGYYEQYF. The CDR3, as DNA: TGTGCCAGCAGCTTGGCACGGGGGTACTACGAGCAGTACTTC.

The genes are TRBV9 and TRBJ2-1, with 9 positions matching TRBD2. With V trimmed by 1 base and J by 1 base, 6 bases remained unmatched. This CDR3 is built from 17 residues. Per the germline V gene, CDR1 is SGDLS and CDR2 is YYNGEE. CDR3 in DNA: TGTGCCAGCAGCGTATCGAGCGGGAGGTTATCCTACAATGAGCAGTTCTTC. It encodes CASSVSSGRLSYNEQFF.

V usage is TRBV4-1 and J usage is TRBJ2-1, with 9 bases identical to TRBD1. There are 15 residues in the CDR3. J gave up 8 bases and V 3 bases, and 8 bases lay outside the gene matches. Germline CDR1 reads MGHRA; CDR2 reads YSYEKL. The CDR3, as DNA: TGCGCCAGCAGCCACACCGGGACAGGGATCTATGAGCAGTTCTTC. Its translation: CASSHTGTGIYEQFF.

J is TRBJ2-1 and V is TRBV19; 11 bases are shared with TRBD2. The V and J ends lost 5 bases and 5 bases, in that order; junction bases with no gene match: 5. The germline V gene encodes CDR1 LNHDA and CDR2 SQIVND (reference sequence). This CDR3 region has 15 residues. CDR3 bases: TGTGCCAGTAGTTCCATAGCGGGAGGGGACAATGAGCAGTTCTTC. Translating it yields CASSSIAGGDNEQFF.

V usage is TRBV6-6 and J usage is TRBJ1-2; perhaps TRBD1 as D (6 bases). Between the trimmed V and J ends, which lost 0 bases and 8 bases, there was a span of 10 bases. The CDR3 contains 13 residues. Germline CDR1 and CDR2: MNHNY and SVGAGI (reference sequence). In DNA, the CDR3 is TGTGCCAGCAGTTACTCGACAGGCTGGGGCTACACCTTC. It codes for CASSYSTGWGYTF.

This chain uses TRBV29-1 with TRBJ1-2, with D uncertain. CDR1 and CDR2 (germline): SQVTM, ANQGSEA. CDR3 length equals 15 residues. The V gene lost 0 bases and the J gene lost 3 bases, with 14 bases spanning the gap. DNA for the CDR3: TGCAGCGTTGAAGAAAACACCCCCCGGGACTATGGCTACACCTTC. This codes for CSVEENTPRDYGYTF.

The chain has TRBV23-1 and TRBJ1-5; TRBD1 agrees at 10 bases. Being an ORF, TRBV23-1 has a function that is uncertain. This CDR3 spans 16 amino acids. J was trimmed by 9 bases and V by 5 bases; bases with no gene match: 13. CDR3 sequence (DNA): TGCGCCAGCAGTTGGGGGACAGGGGTTTGGGTACGGCCCCAGCATTTT. Translation: CASSWGTGVWVRPQHF.

This chain's CDR3 is CASSLAGRDLDGYTF. In DNA form, the CDR3 reads TGTGCCAGCAGCTTAGCGGGCAGGGATTTAGATGGCTACACCTTC. The chain has TRBV7-2 and TRBJ1-2, with D possibly matching TRBD1 (5 bases). The CDR3 has 15 residues. The ends were cut back, 0 bases at V and 6 bases at J, with 14 bases in the middle. Germline assignment: CDR1 SGHTA and CDR2 FQGNSA.